This TCR beta chain was captured by sequencing in a study of blood T cells in healthy people across ages. Study in general: Template switching caught about one barcoded beta molecule for each two T cells. Study-level findings and limits: It was held that the diversity estimates obtained from one million T cells were underestimates. The study found more naive CD4+ cells and higher diversity in long-lived than aged donors.

This clonotype was found many times. What it binds is unknown. Then a second PCR, running about 7 to 11 cycles, was carried out with a sample-barcoded 5' primer and a J-beta primer mix. TCRdb re-called the 5' RACE reads through MiXCR, storing one row per CDR3 protein. The data contain about 1.7 million distinct CDR3 sequences, approximately 28% of them singletons. Per the germline V gene, CDR1 is DFQATT and CDR2 is SNEGSKA (reference sequence). The CDR3 is 15 amino acids. V was pared by 4 bases and J by 5 bases, with 13 bases of the junction left unmatched. This chain links TRBV20-1 with TRBJ2-5; 7 nucleotides agree with TRBD1. The receptor comes from a woman aged 25 to 39 in good health. The sequencing sample was made of blood. The CDR3 DNA reads as TGCAGTGCTACTCGGACAGGTCAGGGCAGGGAGACCCAGTACTTC. As protein: CSATRTGQGRETQYF.